This T cell receptor (beta chain) was profiled in a study of blood T cell repertoires in COVID-19. Recovered participants had two consecutive negative NP/OP PCR tests, healthcare professional clearance, or symptom resolution. Produced via immunoSEQ multiplex PCR; TCRdb's table is partial and in-frame only. The sample lists just over 300,000 clones, 86% occurring once. Germline lookup yields CDR1 SGHRS and CDR2 YFSETQ. V dropped 2 bases and J dropped 3; count of bases not matched to a gene: 6. CDR3 size: 17 residues. The V and J genes are TRBV5-1 and TRBJ2-3, with TRBD2 matching over 13 bases. Sequenced material: PBMCs or T cells enriched from blood (not recorded which). The TCR originated in a man aged 30 to 39 who had recovered from COVID-19. CDR3 in amino acids: CASSFRTSGRGTDTQYF. CDR3 bases: TGCGCCAGCAGCTTCCGGACTAGCGGGAGAGGTACAGATACGCAGTATTTT.